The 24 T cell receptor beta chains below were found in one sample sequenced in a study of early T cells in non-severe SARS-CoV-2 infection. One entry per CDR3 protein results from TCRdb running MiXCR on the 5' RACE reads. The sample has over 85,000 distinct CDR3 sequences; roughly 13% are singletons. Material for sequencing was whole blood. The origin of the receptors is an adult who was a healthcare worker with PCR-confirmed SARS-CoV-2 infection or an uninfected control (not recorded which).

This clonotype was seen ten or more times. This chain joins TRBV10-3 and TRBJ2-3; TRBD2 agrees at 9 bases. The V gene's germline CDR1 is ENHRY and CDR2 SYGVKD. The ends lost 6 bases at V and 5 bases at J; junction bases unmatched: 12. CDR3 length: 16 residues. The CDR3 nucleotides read TGTGCCATCAGCCAATCTAGCGGGATTTCGGGAGATACGCAGTATTTT. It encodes CAISQSSGISGDTQYF.

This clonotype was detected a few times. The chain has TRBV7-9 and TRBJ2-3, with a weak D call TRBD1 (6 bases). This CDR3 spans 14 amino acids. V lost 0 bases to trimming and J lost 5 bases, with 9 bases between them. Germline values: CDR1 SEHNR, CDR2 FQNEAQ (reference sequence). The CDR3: CASSLAQGRDTQYF. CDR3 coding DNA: TGTGCCAGCAGCTTAGCCCAGGGGCGAGATACGCAGTATTTT.

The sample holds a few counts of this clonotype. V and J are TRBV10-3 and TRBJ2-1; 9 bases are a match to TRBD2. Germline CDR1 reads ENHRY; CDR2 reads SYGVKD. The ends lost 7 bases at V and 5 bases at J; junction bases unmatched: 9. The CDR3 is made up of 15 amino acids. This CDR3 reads CAITSGNLGNNEQFF. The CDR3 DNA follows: TGTGCCATCACTAGCGGGAACCTTGGTAACAATGAGCAGTTCTTC.

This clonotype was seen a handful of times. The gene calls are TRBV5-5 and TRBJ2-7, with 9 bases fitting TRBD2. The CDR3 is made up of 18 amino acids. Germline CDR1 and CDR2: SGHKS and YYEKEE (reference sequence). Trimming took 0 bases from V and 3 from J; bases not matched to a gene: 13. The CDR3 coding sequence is TGTGCCAGCAGCTTGGGAAGCGGGAGGCCCCCCGTCGGCTACGAGCAGTACTTC. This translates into CASSLGSGRPPVGYEQYF.

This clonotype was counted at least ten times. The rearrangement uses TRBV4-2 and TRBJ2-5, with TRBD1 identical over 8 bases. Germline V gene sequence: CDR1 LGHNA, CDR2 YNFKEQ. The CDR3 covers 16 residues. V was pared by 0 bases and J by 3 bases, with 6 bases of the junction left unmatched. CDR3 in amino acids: CASSQEGQVDKETQYF. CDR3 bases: TGTGCCAGCAGCCAAGAGGGACAGGTGGACAAAGAGACCCAGTACTTC.

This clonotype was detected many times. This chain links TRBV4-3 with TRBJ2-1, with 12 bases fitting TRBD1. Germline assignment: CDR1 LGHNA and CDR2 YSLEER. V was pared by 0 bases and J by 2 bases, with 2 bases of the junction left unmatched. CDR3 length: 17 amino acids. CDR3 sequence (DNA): TGCGCCAGCAGCCAAGAAGGGACAGGGGGCCCCTACAATGAGCAGTTCTTC. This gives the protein CASSQEGTGGPYNEQFF.

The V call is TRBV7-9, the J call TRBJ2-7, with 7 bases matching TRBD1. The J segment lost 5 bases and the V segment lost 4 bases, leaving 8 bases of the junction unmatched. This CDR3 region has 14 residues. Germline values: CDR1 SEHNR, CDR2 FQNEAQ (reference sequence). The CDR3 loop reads CASSSRQGFHEQYF. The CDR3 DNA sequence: TGTGCCAGCAGCTCCAGACAGGGTTTCCACGAGCAGTACTTC.

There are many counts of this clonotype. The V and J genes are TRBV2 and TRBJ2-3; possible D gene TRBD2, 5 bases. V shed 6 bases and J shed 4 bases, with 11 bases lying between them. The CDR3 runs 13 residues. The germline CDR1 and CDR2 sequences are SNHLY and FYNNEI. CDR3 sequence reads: CASREASADTQYF. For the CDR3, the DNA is TGTGCCAGCAGGGAGGCTAGTGCAGATACGCAGTATTTT.

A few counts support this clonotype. The CDR3 DNA reads TGTGCCACCAGTGATCCCCGGACAGGGAGTGTTGGCTACACCTTC. It encodes CATSDPRTGSVGYTF. The chain is built from TRBV24-1 and TRBJ1-2, with TRBD1 identical over 8 bases. Germline assignment: CDR1 KGHDR and CDR2 SFDVKD. The junction had 9 bases not matched to a gene; V was cut back by 3 bases and J by 7 bases. The CDR3 runs 15 residues.

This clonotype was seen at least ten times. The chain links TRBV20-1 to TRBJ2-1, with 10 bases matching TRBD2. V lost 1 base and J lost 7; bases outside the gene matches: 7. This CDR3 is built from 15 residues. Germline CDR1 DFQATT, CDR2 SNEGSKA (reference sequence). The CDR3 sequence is CSARASSGSGNEQFF. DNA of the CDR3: TGCAGTGCTAGAGCCTCTAGCGGGAGTGGGAATGAGCAGTTCTTC.

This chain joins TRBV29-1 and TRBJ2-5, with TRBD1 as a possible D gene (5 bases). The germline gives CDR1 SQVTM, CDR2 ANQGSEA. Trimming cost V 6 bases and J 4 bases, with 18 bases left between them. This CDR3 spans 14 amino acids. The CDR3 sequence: CSVVPTDWPETQYF. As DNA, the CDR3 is TGCAGCGTCGTCCCGACAGACTGGCCAGAGACCCAGTACTTC.

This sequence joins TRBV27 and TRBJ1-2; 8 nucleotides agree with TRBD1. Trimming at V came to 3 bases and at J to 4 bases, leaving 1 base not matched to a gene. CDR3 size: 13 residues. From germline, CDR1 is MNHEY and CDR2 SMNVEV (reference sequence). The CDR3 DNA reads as TGTGCCAGCAGTTTTGGACAGGGCTATGGCTACACCTTC. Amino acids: CASSFGQGYGYTF.

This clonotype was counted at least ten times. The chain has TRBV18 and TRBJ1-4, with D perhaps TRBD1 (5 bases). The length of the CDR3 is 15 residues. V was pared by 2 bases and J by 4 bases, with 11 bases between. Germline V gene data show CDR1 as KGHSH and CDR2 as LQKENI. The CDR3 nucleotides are TGTGCCAGCTCACCAGGGAGACAGAGTAATGAAAAACTGTTTTTT. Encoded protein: CASSPGRQSNEKLFF.

The CDR3 reads CASSRREETQYF. CDR3 DNA: TGTGCCAGCAGTCGGAGAGAAGAGACCCAGTACTTC. This chain connects TRBV6-2 or TRBV6-3 to TRBJ2-5; D gene unclear. V was pared by 5 bases and J by 3 bases, with 7 bases between. The CDR3 consists of 12 residues. CDR1 is MNHEY, CDR2 SVGEGT, per germline.

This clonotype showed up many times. This chain's CDR3 is CASSLGGGSRGPQHF. CDR3 in DNA: TGTGCCAGCAGCTTAGGAGGCGGTTCAAGGGGGCCCCAGCATTTT. The V call is TRBV11-2, the J call TRBJ1-5; D perhaps matches TRBD1 (5 bases). CDR1 and CDR2 (germline): SGHAT, FQNNGV. V was shortened by 1 base and J by 9 bases, with 16 bases between the two germline ends. This CDR3 is 15 amino acids long.

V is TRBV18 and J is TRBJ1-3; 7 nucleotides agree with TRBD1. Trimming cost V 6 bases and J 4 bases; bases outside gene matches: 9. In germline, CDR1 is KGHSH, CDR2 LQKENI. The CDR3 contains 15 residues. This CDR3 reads CASSSNTGAGNTIYF. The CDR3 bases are TGTGCCAGCTCCAGCAATACAGGGGCCGGAAACACCATATATTTT.

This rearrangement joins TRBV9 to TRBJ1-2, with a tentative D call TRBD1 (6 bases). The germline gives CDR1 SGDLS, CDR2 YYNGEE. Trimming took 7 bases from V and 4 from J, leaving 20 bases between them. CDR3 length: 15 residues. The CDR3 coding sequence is TGTGCCAGCCGCAACACCGGGACACCGAGCTATGGCTACACCTTC. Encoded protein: CASRNTGTPSYGYTF.

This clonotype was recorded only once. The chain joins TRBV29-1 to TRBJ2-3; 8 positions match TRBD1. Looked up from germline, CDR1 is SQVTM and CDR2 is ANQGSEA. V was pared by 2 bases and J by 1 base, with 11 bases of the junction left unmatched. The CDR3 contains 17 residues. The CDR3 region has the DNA TGCAGCGTTGAATCCCCTCGGGACAGGCTTCGCACAGATACGCAGTATTTT. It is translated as CSVESPRDRLRTDTQYF.

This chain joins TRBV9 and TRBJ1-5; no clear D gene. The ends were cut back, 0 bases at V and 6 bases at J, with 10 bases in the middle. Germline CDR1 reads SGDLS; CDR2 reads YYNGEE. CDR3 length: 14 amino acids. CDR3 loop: CASSVGGGSQPQHF. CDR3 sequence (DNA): TGTGCCAGCAGCGTAGGTGGCGGTAGTCAGCCCCAGCATTTT.

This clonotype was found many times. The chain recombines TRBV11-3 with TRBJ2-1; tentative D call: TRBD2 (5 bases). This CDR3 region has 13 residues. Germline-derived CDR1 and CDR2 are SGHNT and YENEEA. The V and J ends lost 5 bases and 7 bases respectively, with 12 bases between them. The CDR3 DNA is TGTGCCAGCAGCCAGAGTAGGAGGAATGAGCAGTTCTTC. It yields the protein CASSQSRRNEQFF.

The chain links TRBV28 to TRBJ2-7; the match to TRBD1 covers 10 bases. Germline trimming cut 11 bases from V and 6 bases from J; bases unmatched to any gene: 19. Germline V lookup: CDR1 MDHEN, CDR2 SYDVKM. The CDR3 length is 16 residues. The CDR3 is CADGKGQGRFSGEQYF. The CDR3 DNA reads TGTGCCGACGGTAAGGGACAGGGGAGGTTTTCAGGCGAGCAGTACTTC.

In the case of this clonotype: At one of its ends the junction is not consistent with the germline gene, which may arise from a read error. CDR3 region: CAFSDGSGRRTQYF. The CDR3, as DNA: TGTGCCTTCAGTGACGGTAGCGGGAGAAGGACCCAGTACTTC. The chain couples TRBV10-3 to TRBJ2-5, with 9 bases matching TRBD2. Germline V gene lookup returns CDR1 ENHRY and CDR2 SYGVKD. The length of the CDR3 is 14 residues.

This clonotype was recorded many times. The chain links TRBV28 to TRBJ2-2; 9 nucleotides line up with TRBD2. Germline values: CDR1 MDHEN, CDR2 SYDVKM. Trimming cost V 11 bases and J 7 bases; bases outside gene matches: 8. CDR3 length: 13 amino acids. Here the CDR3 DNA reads TGTGCCGCGGGGGCTAGCGGGATCGGGGAGCTGTTTTTT. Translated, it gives CAAGASGIGELFF.

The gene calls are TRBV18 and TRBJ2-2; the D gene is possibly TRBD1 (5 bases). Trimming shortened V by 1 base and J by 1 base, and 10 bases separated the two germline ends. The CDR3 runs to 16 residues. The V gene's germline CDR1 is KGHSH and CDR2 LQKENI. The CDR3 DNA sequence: TGTGCCAGCTCACCACAACAGGTTCAGAACACCGGGGAGCTGTTTTTT. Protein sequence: CASSPQQVQNTGELFF.